These T cell receptor beta chains were read from a single sample in a study of CD8 T cells in ankylosing spondylitis. MiXCR was run by TCRdb on the 5' RACE reads, yielding one entry per CDR3 protein. The data contain around 770,000 distinct CDR3 sequences, 12% of them singletons. Input material: blood, either unsorted or a sorted T cell fraction (not recorded which). Every receptor here comes from a male donor with ankylosing spondylitis. Each CDR3 is given without its conserved first and last residue. Fields, in order: V gene, J gene, clone size, CDR3 protein. Size tells how often a clone was seen (once, few, many) or the class of an expanded clone, and some rows leave it out.

>TRBV20-1|TRBJ2-5|few
SARDRATGETQY
>TRBV20-1|TRBJ1-1|few
SATEGVWNTEAF
>TRBV30|TRBJ1-2|-
AWSDRQWGYGYT
>TRBV10-3|TRBJ2-7|-
AISEFREGGLAGEQY
>TRBV5-1|TRBJ2-5|-
ASSFGDQETQY
>TRBV7-2|TRBJ1-2|-
ASSLDQGPWGGYT
>TRBV5-1|TRBJ2-7|-
ASSAGTAAAYEQY
>TRBV20-1|TRBJ2-1|few
SAPGTSGPLNEQF
>TRBV12-3/TRBV12-4|TRBJ2-1|-
ASTDSGRHIEQF
>TRBV5-1|TRBJ2-1|many
ASSLSTTSSYNEQF
>TRBV5-1|TRBJ1-1|many
ASSGPELMNTEAF
>TRBV20-1|TRBJ2-7|few
SARISSGGSYEQY
>TRBV20-1|TRBJ1-4|-
SARVQSGGEGAPNEKLF
>TRBV12-3/TRBV12-4|TRBJ2-7|many
ASRASGSYEQY
>TRBV20-1|TRBJ2-7|-
SARFTRWREDDYEQY
>TRBV5-4|TRBJ2-1|few
ASSPGTSVPYNEQF
>TRBV20-1|TRBJ2-1|-
SARGLAGLNEKF
>TRBV25-1|TRBJ2-7|-
ASSAEGYRTYEQY
>TRBV20-1|TRBJ1-5|many
SASQGGDQPQH